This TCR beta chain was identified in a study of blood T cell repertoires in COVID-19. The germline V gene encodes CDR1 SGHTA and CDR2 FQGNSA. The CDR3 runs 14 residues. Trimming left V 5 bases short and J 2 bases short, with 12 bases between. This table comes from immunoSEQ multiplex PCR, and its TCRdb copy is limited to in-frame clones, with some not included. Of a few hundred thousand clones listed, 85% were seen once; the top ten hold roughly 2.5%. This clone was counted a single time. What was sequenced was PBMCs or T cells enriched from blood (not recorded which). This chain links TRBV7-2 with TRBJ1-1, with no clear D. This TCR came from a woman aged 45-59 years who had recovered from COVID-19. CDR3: CASSPRRTNTEAFF. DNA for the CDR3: TGTGCCAGCAGCCCAAGACGGACTAACACTGAAGCTTTCTTT.